This TCR beta chain comes out of a study of T cells after posttransplantation cyclophosphamide. Study outcomes and limitations: Recipient CMV seropositivity and CMV reactivation strongly tracked TRB clonality.

This clone was recorded many times. The antigen is unknown. Generated by immunoSEQ multiplex PCR, the TCRdb table keeps only in-frame clones and is missing some. The record shows under 40,000 clones for this sample, with no singletons present. Sample: PBMCs. This TCR derives from a woman aged 45-59 years in good health and a related stem cell transplant donor.

The CDR3 is CASSLGTEAGKLFF. The CDR3, as DNA: TGTGCCAGCAGCTTAGGGACAGAGGCTGGAAAACTGTTTTTT. The J gene is TRBJ1-4, the V gene TRBV7-8; tentative D call: TRBD1 (6 bases). The V gene lost 1 base and the J gene lost 10 bases, with 13 bases spanning the gap. Germline-derived CDR1 and CDR2 are SGHVS and FQNEAQ. The CDR3 runs 14 residues. Based on the CDR3 plus reference TRBV7-8 and TRBJ1-4, the full variable domain is GAGVSQSPRYKVAKRGQDVALRCDPISGHVSLFWYQQALGQGPEFLTYFQNEAQLDKSGLPSDRFFAERPEGSVSTLKIQRTQQEDSAVYLCASSLGTEAGKLFFGSGTQLSVL.